This T cell receptor (beta chain) was sequenced in a study of T cells in Graves' hyperthyroidism and ophthalmopathy. Study as a whole: Staff took peripheral blood when the initial diagnosis was made, before any treatment began.

PBMCs were sourced from approximately 10 ml fresh peripheral blood. The CDR3 is made up of 13 amino acids. With V trimmed by 7 bases and J by 2 bases, 4 bases remained unmatched. Germline CDR1 DFQATT, CDR2 SNEGSKA (reference sequence). Amplified TCR beta CDR3 regions derived from RNA transcripts. HTBI primers were employed in a first-round RT-PCR of the TCR CDR3. TCRdb recomputed calls from the multiplex PCR reads with MiXCR, one row per CDR3 protein. The table has 250,000 to 300,000 distinct CDR3 sequences, approximately 18% seen once; the top ten hold about two fifths. The chain is built from TRBV20-1 and TRBJ1-5, with 8 bases identical to TRBD1. This receptor was obtained from a man aged 45-60 years with Graves' ophthalmopathy. The material sequenced was blood. The CDR3 DNA is TGCAGTGTCGCGACAGGGGGCAATCAGCCCCAGCATTTT. Its translation: CSVATGGNQPQHF.